This entry describes one T cell receptor (beta chain). What it binds is unknown. The method was immunoSEQ multiplex PCR; TCRdb's version includes in-frame clones alone and lacks a portion of them. The sample carries some 110,000 clones, about 86% recorded once. The CDR3 consists of 19 residues. The germline V gene has CDR1 SGHAT and CDR2 FQNNGV. The V and J ends lost 1 base and 0 bases respectively, with 21 bases between them. The data are from a study of cytomegalovirus exposure and HLA in healthy donors. Study findings and constraints: Most TCR sequences proved rare, with some public TCRs found in many donors.

Sequenced: PBMCs. The sequence derives from a woman aged 18-29 years in good health and CMV-seropositive. The chain couples TRBV11-2 to TRBJ1-1; D not resolved. The chain's CDR3 is CASSLGRGAGLTLNTEAFF. CDR3 DNA: TGTGCCAGCAGCTTAGGACGCGGTGCCGGGTTGACTTTGAACACTGAAGCTTTCTTT.